This entry concerns a single T cell receptor beta chain. Its antigen is unidentified. The sample comes from a study of cytotoxic CD8 clonotypes in ibrutinib-treated CLL. About the study: Sequenced samples delivered averages of around 250,000 productive templates and 75,000 to 95,000 productive rearrangements. Overall study results and limits: T-cell clonality at baseline went above that of age-matched healthy donors and rose and fell with circulating CD8+ T-cell counts. Public clonotypes occurred uncommonly; on treatment, they contracted or remained stable. Clonality rose at ibrutinib response and fell back toward baseline at progression.

The table came from immunoSEQ multiplex PCR; TCRdb's copy has only in-frame clones and leaves some out. This sample has 50,000 or so clones; 83% occur once, and the top ten carry about a fifth. The source is a human donor with chronic lymphocytic leukemia. The sample was PBMCs, taken after 24 months of ibrutinib treatment.

CDR3 sequence: CASSLVALGSGISYEQYF. The CDR3 nucleotides read TGTGCCAGCAGCTTAGTGGCCTTAGGCAGTGGAATTTCCTACGAGCAGTACTTC. This chain connects TRBV11-2 to TRBJ2-7; D gene ambiguous. V was shortened by 1 base and J by 1 base, with 20 bases between the two germline ends. Germline assignment: CDR1 SGHAT and CDR2 FQNNGV. The CDR3 consists of 18 residues.